This T cell receptor beta chain was retrieved from a study of OX40 agonist ivuxolimab in advanced cancers. Across the whole study: Treatment received earlier with anti-PD-1, anti-PD-L1 or anti-CTLA-4 agents was allowed, and more than 35% had some. Findings of the study overall: Relative to CD4+, CD8+ T cells held more expanded clones on average. Among some nonresponders, normalized T-cell clonal expansion was also low.

This clone was seen once. Its specificity is unknown. V lost 2 bases and J lost 5; bases outside the gene matches: 10. Germline V lookup: CDR1 SEHNR, CDR2 FQNEAQ (reference sequence). CDR3 length: 16 residues. Using immunoSEQ multiplex PCR, the repertoire was profiled, and TCRdb retains in-frame clones only, with some absent. The table records about 77,000 clones, over 75% of them present only once. The rearrangement joins TRBV7-9 to TRBJ2-5; 8 positions match TRBD2. Sequencing was performed on CD4+ or CD8+ T cells sorted from blood, taken in a trial of the OX40 agonist ivuxolimab. The origin of this receptor is an adult with an advanced solid tumor such as melanoma, head and neck, liver or kidney cancer. The CDR3, as DNA: TGTGCCAGCAGCTTAAATCGCGGGGGGCCGGGGGAGACCCAGTACTTC. This translates into CASSLNRGGPGETQYF. The variable domain in full, with the rest retrieved from reference TRBV7-9 and TRBJ2-5, is DTGVSQNPRHKITKRGQNVTFRCDPISEHNRLYWYRQTLGQGPEFLTYFQNEAQLEKSRLLSDRFSAERPKGSFSTLEIQRTEQGDSAMYLCASSLNRGGPGETQYFGPGTRLLVL.